The T cell receptor beta chain under discussion was sequenced for a study of identical twins. Each CDR3 protein gets one entry after TCRdb re-called the 5' RACE reads with MiXCR. The sample yields approximately 890,000 distinct CDR3 sequences, over 9% seen once. The CDR3 runs 16 residues. With 3 bases clipped from V and 5 bases from J, the junction kept 9 bases outside the gene matches. CDR1 MNHEY and CDR2 SVGAGI come from the germline V gene. This clonotype was counted between two and nine times. These records were also assigned to another study, of yellow fever vaccine responses in identical twins.

Specimen: PBMCs. This chain connects TRBV6-5 to TRBJ2-2; 7 positions agree with TRBD2. This TCR was recovered from a woman aged 18-29 years in good health. CDR3 nucleotides: TGTGCCAGCAGTTATTGGGCGGGAGTAGAAACCGGGGAGCTGTTTTTT. Protein: CASSYWAGVETGELFF.